Listed here is a single T cell receptor (beta chain). The target of this receptor is not known. The sample holds no much larger clone one base away, and base qualities are not on file. This specimen comes from a study of blood T cell repertoires in COVID-19 (dated by TCRdb to the early 2020s). Some background on the complete study: Samples covering the acute and convalescent phases of COVID-19 were provided by collaborators in the United States, Italy and Spain. The prospective study material was composed of cDNA or gDNA derived from T cells, B-cell-depleted T cells, or PBMCs. Deeply sampled blood TCRbeta repertoires from subjects exposed to, actively infected with, or recovered from COVID-19 were included in the dataset. The repertoires were made available in a free public database intended to serve as a resource for research on the immune response to SARS-CoV-2. Samples came from the ongoing ImmuneRACE study (first 160 participants) plus 1,254 subjects from 6 global collaborators. Nearly every sample came with metadata listing a de-identified subject ID, COVID-19 status, age in years and sex. HLA class I and class II types, where available, came from metadata supplied by the sample provider rather than from assay-based typing.

Broad study findings and their caveats: Clinical and demographic metadata were provided uncurated, with the amount varying by source and participant.

TCRbeta CDR3 regions were amplified from genomic DNA using the immunoSEQ Assay, a bias-controlled multiplex PCR. Turning to the authors' computational methods: The number of nucleated cells in each sample was estimated by amplification of reference gene primers within the assay. Sequence reads were collapsed and filtered to measure the absolute abundance of every unique TCRbeta CDR3 rearrangement. For each sample, productive Simpson clonality was calculated as the square root of Simpson's diversity index across productive rearrangements. TCRdb mirrors the immuneACCESS table, restricted to in-frame sequences. Some clones are absent from its copies; in checked studies, under half trace to an unresolved V gene, and the reason for the others is unknown. Clone size and V and J calls were adopted from that table, with D and trimming inferred from the DNA. This sample is represented by tens of thousands of clones; 75% to 80% of them were singletons. Under 2.5% of the sample is taken by the ten largest.

The CDR3 measures 13 amino acids from cysteine to phenylalanine. Only CDR3 DNA is held: 39 bases, read in frame from base 1. CDR1 is given as MNHEY and CDR2 as SVGAGI, both from the germline V gene. Relative to germline, V is missing 0 bases and J is missing 11 bases, with 4 bases of the junction outside any gene match. At one collaborating source in Seattle, patients were enrolled during active infection and were followed longitudinally through the course of disease. The collaborating institutions used their own protocols to collect whole blood in K2EDTA tubes. Collaborator samples were shipped for TCRbeta analysis as frozen whole blood, isolated PBMCs, or DNA extracted from either sample type.

The chain employs TRBV6-5 and TRBJ2-1; 7 central nucleotides agree with TRBD1. The sequence derives from a man in his 70s with COVID-19, enrolled during active disease. Sequenced input: peripheral blood. The CDR3 here reads CASSYSGQLKQFF. The nucleotide sequence reads TGTGCCAGCAGTTACTCGGGACAGCTCAAGCAGTTCTTC.